What follows are 9 T cell receptor beta chains derived from one specimen sequenced in a study of T-cell reconstitution after alpha-beta-depleted transplantation in children. The library targeted TCRbeta and was prepared with unique molecular identifiers. TCRdb reprocessed the PCR reads via MiXCR and lists one record per CDR3 protein. The sample has hundreds of thousands of distinct CDR3 sequences, roughly 18% seen once. The material sequenced was PBMCs, mostly from graft donor cells, taken 360 days after TCRalphabeta/CD19-depleted stem cell transplant. All receptors derive from a male patient aged 2 to 10 who had a stem cell transplant for acute lymphoblastic leukemia, so the T cells may come from the graft donor.

This clonotype was counted between two and nine times. The rearrangement joins TRBV29-1 to TRBJ1-2, with D hard to call. The CDR3 runs 12 residues. V was pared by 4 bases and J by 2 bases, with 8 bases between. Germline CDR1 is SQVTM and CDR2 is ANQGSEA. The CDR3 reads CSVARPNYGYTF. CDR3 in DNA: TGCAGCGTTGCGAGACCCAACTATGGCTACACCTTC.

This clonotype showed up many times. The chain uses TRBV3-1 and TRBJ1-1; 7 bases agree with TRBD1. Germline assignment: CDR1 LGHDT and CDR2 YNNKEL (reference sequence). This CDR3 is built from 16 residues. Unmatched junction bases numbered 6, after V lost 0 bases and J lost 2 bases. The CDR3 loop is CASSQEAGTVNTEAFF. In DNA, the CDR3 is TGTGCCAGCAGCCAAGAAGCCGGGACAGTAAACACTGAAGCTTTCTTT.

The chain recombines TRBV6-1 with TRBJ1-1, with TRBD1 matching over 8 bases. With 3 bases clipped from V and 6 bases from J, the junction kept 6 bases outside the gene matches. Germline assignment: CDR1 MNHNS and CDR2 SASEGT. The CDR3 has 14 amino acids. DNA of the CDR3: TGTGCCAGCAGTGAGCCAGGGGGCAGGCCTGAAGCTTTCTTT. Its protein is CASSEPGGRPEAFF.

The sample holds a few counts of this clonotype. V and J are TRBV25-1 and TRBJ2-5; tentatively, D is TRBD1 (5 bases). V lost 3 bases and J lost 1, with 15 bases in between. The CDR3 loop spans 16 amino acids. Germline CDR1 MGHDK, CDR2 SYGVNS. The CDR3 coding sequence is TGTGCCAGCAGTGATACAAGGGGTACATCCCAAGAGACCCAGTACTTC. Amino acids: CASSDTRGTSQETQYF.

This clonotype was observed a handful of times. V is TRBV20-1 and J is TRBJ2-1; D remains ambiguous. The germline V gene has CDR1 DFQATT and CDR2 SNEGSKA (reference sequence). The CDR3 is made up of 12 amino acids. V was pared by 1 base and J by 4 bases, with 5 bases between. CDR3 sequence (DNA): TGCAGTGCTAGAGTACGGTACAATGAGCAGTTCTTC. Protein: CSARVRYNEQFF.

This clonotype showed up just a few times. J is TRBJ2-3 and V is TRBV20-1, with 11 nucleotides matching TRBD2. Germline V gives CDR1 DFQATT, CDR2 SNEGSKA (reference sequence). Unmatched junction bases numbered 14, after V lost 0 bases and J lost 0 bases. The CDR3 covers 20 residues. This CDR3 reads CSARDPYGPSGGYSTDTQYF. In DNA form, the CDR3 reads TGCAGTGCTAGAGACCCCTATGGGCCTAGCGGGGGGTATAGCACAGATACGCAGTATTTT.

This clonotype has just a few counts. The gene calls are TRBV7-8 and TRBJ2-3; a weak D match, TRBD2 (5 bases). Looked up from germline, CDR1 is SGHVS and CDR2 is FQNEAQ. Trimming took 2 bases from V and 4 from J, leaving 10 bases between them. This CDR3 contains 14 residues. CDR3 protein: CASSLTRGSDTQYF. CDR3 DNA sequence: TGTGCCAGCAGCTTAACCCGGGGTTCAGATACGCAGTATTTT.

This clonotype was seen a handful of times. The V call is TRBV5-1, the J call TRBJ2-3; D is unresolved. Per germline, CDR1 SGHRS and CDR2 YFSETQ. CDR3 size: 13 residues. The V end lost 0 bases, the J end lost 7 bases, and 9 bases lay between the germline ends. CDR3 coding DNA: TGCGCCAGCAGCTTGGAGGCCGCCAATACGCAGTATTTT. It translates to CASSLEAANTQYF.

This chain links TRBV2 with TRBJ2-6, with D possibly TRBD2 on 6 matching bases. Germline values: CDR1 SNHLY, CDR2 FYNNEI. This CDR3 is built from 18 residues. Trimming stripped 4 bases from V and 2 bases from J, with 18 bases between. CDR3 region: CASSGGVLAYAGANVLTF. Here the CDR3 DNA reads TGTGCCAGCAGTGGGGGGGTCCTAGCGTATGCTGGGGCCAACGTCCTGACTTTC.